The TCR beta chain under discussion was sequenced for a study of human T cells and chemical hapten exposure. Broader study findings: Alopecia in the donors means their immune response may deviate from healthy people's. There was no change with DPC sensitization in TCRs above 1 in 1000 frequency.

TCRdb re-analysed the RACE reads in MiXCR, keeping a single row per CDR3 protein. The repertoire has 35,000 to 45,000 distinct CDR3 sequences, roughly 12% of them found once; the top ten carry roughly 6.1%. This clonotype was counted a few times. The target antigen is unknown. Indicated time point: pre-sensitization, week 0. Treatment given: therapeutic diphenylcyclopropenone sensitization with weekly scalp DPC. The ends were cut back, 3 bases at V and 2 bases at J, with 10 bases in the middle. The germline CDR1 and CDR2 sequences are SQVTM and ANQGSEA. The CDR3 totals 13 residues. The receptor was derived from a woman aged 25 to 39 with alopecia areata. Some clones in this sample may be carry-over from other donors' samples. Sequenced material: whole blood, taken in connection with sensitization to the hapten diphenylcyclopropenone (DPC). V usage is TRBV29-1 and J usage is TRBJ2-5; D not certain. Here the CDR3 reads CSVDQQLQETQYF. The CDR3 DNA sequence: TGCAGCGTTGACCAACAGCTACAAGAGACCCAGTACTTC.